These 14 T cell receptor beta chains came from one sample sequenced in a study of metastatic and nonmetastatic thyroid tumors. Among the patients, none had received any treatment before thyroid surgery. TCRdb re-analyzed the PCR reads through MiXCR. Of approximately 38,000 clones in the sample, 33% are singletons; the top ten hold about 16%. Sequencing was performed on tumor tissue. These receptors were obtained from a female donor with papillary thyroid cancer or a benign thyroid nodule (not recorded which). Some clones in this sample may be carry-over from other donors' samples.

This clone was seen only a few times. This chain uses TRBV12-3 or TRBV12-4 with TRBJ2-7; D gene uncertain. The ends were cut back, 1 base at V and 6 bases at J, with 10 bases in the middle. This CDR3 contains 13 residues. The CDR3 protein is CASSLGVSSEQYF. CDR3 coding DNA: TGTGCCAGCAGTTTAGGGGTTAGCAGCGAGCAGTACTTC.

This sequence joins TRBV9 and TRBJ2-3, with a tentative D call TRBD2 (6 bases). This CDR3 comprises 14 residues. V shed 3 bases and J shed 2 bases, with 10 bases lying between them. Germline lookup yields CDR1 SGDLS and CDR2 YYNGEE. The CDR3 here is CASSGAGSTDTQYF. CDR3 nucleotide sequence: TGTGCCAGCAGCGGGGCGGGGTCCACAGATACGCAGTATTTT.

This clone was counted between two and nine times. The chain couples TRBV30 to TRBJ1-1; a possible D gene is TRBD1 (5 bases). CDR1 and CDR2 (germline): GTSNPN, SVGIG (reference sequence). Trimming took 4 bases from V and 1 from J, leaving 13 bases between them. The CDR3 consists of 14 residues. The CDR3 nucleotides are TGTGCCTGGACTCCAGGACACCAGAACACTGAAGCTTTCTTT. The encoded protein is CAWTPGHQNTEAFF.

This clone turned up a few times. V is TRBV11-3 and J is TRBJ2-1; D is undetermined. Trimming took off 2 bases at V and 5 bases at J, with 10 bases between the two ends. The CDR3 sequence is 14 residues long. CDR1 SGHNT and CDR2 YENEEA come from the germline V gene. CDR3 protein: CASSLQHSDNEQFF. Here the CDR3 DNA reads TGTGCCAGCAGCTTACAGCATTCGGACAATGAGCAGTTCTTC.

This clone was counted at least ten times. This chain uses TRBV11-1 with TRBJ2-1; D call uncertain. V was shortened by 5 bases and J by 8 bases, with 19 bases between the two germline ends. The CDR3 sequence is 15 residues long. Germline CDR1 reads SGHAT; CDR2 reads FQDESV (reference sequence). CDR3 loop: CASSPSDGEDYEQFF. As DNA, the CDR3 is TGTGCCAGCAGCCCGTCCGATGGAGAGGATTATGAGCAGTTCTTC.

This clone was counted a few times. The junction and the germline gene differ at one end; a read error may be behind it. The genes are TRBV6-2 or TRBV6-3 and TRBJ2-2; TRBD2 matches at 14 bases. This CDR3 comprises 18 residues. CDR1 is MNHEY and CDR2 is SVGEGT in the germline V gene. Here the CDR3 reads CASRRPGLAGENTGELLF. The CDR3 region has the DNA TGTGCCAGCAGGAGACCGGGACTAGCGGGGGAAAACACCGGGGAGCTGCTTTTT.

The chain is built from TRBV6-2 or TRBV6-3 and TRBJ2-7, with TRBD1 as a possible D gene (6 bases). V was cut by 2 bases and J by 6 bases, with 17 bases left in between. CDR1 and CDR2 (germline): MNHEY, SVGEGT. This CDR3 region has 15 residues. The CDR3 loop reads CASSYPAQGRREQYF. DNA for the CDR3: TGTGCCAGCAGTTACCCGGCACAGGGCAGGCGCGAGCAGTACTTC.

CDR3 in amino acids: CASSPYPGGGENTEAFF. The CDR3 nucleotides read TGTGCCAGCAGCCCATATCCCGGGGGAGGGGAGAACACTGAAGCTTTCTTT. This chain connects TRBV4-2 to TRBJ1-1; maybe TRBD1 (5 bases). V dropped 4 bases and J dropped 1 base, with 19 bases sitting between them. Germline CDR1 is LGHNA and CDR2 is YNFKEQ. CDR3 length equals 17 residues.

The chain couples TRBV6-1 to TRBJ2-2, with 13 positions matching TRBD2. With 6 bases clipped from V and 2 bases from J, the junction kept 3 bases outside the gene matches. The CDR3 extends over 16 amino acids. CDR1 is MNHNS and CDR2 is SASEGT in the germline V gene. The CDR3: CASRGTSGVNTGELFF. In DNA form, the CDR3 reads TGTGCCAGCAGGGGGACTAGCGGGGTCAACACCGGGGAGCTGTTTTTT.

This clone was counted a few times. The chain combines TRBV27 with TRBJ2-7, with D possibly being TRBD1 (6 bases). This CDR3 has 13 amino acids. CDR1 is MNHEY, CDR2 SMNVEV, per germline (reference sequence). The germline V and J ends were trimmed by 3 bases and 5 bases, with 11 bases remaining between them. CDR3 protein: CASSFQGSHEQYF. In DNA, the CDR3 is TGTGCCAGCAGTTTTCAGGGGAGCCACGAGCAGTACTTC.

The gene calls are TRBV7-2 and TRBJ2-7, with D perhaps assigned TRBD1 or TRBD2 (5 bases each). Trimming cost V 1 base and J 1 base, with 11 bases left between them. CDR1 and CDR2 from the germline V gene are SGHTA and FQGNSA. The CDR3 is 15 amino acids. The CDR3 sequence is CASSLDRDGSYEQYF. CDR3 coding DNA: TGTGCCAGCAGCTTAGACCGGGACGGTTCCTACGAGCAGTACTTC.

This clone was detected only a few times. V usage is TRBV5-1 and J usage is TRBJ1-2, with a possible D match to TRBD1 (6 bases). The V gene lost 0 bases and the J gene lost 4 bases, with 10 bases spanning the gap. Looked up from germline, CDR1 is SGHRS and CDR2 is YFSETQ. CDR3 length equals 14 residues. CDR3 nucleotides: TGCGCCAGCAGCTTGGTAACAGGGACCTATGGCTACACCTTC. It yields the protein CASSLVTGTYGYTF.

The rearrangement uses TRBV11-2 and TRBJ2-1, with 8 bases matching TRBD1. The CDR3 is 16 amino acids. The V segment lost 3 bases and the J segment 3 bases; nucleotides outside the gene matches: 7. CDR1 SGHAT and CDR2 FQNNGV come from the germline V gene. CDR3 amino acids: CASSLYGGTGYNEQFF. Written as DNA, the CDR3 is TGTGCCAGCAGCTTGTACGGTGGGACAGGCTACAATGAGCAGTTCTTC.

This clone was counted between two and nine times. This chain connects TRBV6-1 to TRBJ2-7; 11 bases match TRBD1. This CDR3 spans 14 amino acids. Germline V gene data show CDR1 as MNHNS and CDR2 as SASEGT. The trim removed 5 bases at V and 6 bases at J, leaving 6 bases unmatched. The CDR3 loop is CASSISDRGLEQYF. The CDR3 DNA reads TGTGCCAGCAGTATCTCGGACAGGGGGCTCGAGCAGTACTTC.